These 25 T cell receptor beta chains were all obtained from the same sample, sequenced in a study of identical twins. MiXCR, applied by TCRdb to the 5' RACE reads, yields one record per CDR3 protein. Of some 900,000 distinct CDR3 sequences listed, approximately 13% were seen once; the top ten hold about 1.5%. These sequences were also reported in another study, on yellow fever vaccine responses in identical twins.

Sequenced input: PBMCs. These receptors were obtained from a woman aged 18-30 years in good health.

V usage is TRBV9 and J usage is TRBJ1-3, with unresolved D. V gave up 0 bases and J gave up 0 bases, with 4 bases separating them. The V gene's germline CDR1 is SGDLS and CDR2 YYNGEE. CDR3 length equals 14 residues. The CDR3 DNA reads as TGTGCCAGCAGCGTAGGTCCCTCTGGAAACACCATATATTTT. Translating gives CASSVGPSGNTIYF.

This clonotype was seen repeatedly, ten times or more. The chain links TRBV7-3 to TRBJ2-3, with 8 bases that match TRBD2. V lost 6 bases and J lost 2; bases outside the gene matches: 4. CDR1 is SGHTA and CDR2 is FQGTGA in the germline V gene. CDR3 length: 14 amino acids. The CDR3 loop is CASRRAGATDTQYF. In DNA form, the CDR3 reads TGTGCCAGCAGGAGAGCGGGGGCCACAGATACGCAGTATTTT. The complete variable domain, with remaining parts taken from reference TRBV7-3 and TRBJ2-3, reads GAGVSQTPSNKVTEKGKYVELRCDPISGHTALYWYRQSLGQGPEFLIYFQGTGAADDSGLPNDRFFAVRPEGSVSTLKIQRTERGDSAVYLCASRRAGATDTQYFGPGTRLTVL.

This clonotype was counted a few times. The V and J genes are TRBV10-2 and TRBJ1-5; D uncertain. Germline V gene lookup returns CDR1 WSHSY and CDR2 SAAADI. The CDR3 has 14 amino acids. V shed 3 bases and J shed 6 bases, with 12 bases lying between them. CDR3 DNA sequence: TGCGCCAGCAGTGAAGGTGTGCGGGGTCAGCCCCAGCATTTT. Its protein is CASSEGVRGQPQHF.

The J gene is TRBJ1-1, the V gene TRBV7-9; 9 bases align to TRBD1. CDR3 length equals 13 residues. The J segment lost 7 bases and the V segment lost 11 bases, leaving 11 bases of the junction unmatched. Germline-derived CDR1 and CDR2 are SEHNR and FQNEAQ (reference sequence). The CDR3 bases are TGTGCCGTACAGGGGGCGTTGGGAATTGAAGCTTTCTTT. Protein product: CAVQGALGIEAFF.

The chain is built from TRBV18 and TRBJ2-1; D gene uncertain. This CDR3 has 14 residues. Trimming left V 2 bases short and J 4 bases short, with 9 bases between. Germline V gene sequence: CDR1 KGHSH, CDR2 LQKENI. The chain's CDR3 is CASSPEAEYNEQFF. The DNA of the CDR3 is TGTGCCAGCTCACCAGAGGCCGAGTACAATGAGCAGTTCTTC.

In this sample, this clonotype turned up a few times. The rearrangement uses TRBV7-2 and TRBJ2-7; 7 bases are shared with TRBD1. There are 13 residues in the CDR3. Germline-derived CDR1 and CDR2 are SGHTA and FQGNSA. V was clipped by 4 bases and J by 4 bases; unmatched bases: 4. The CDR3 coding sequence is TGTGCCAGCAGCTGGTCAGGGGGATACGAGCAGTACGTC. Translation gives CASSWSGGYEQYV.

This clonotype showed up many times. The rearrangement links TRBV12-5 to TRBJ2-3; D may be TRBD1 or TRBD2 (5 bases each). This CDR3 comprises 14 residues. The V end was cut by 6 bases, the J end by 5 bases, with 15 bases between. The germline CDR1 and CDR2 sequences are LGHNT and FRNRAP. CDR3 sequence (DNA): TGTGCTAGTGGCCGTGGGACGGTCGAAGATACGCAGTATTTT. Its translation is CASGRGTVEDTQYF.

The genes are TRBV20-1 and TRBJ2-2; D unresolved. CDR3 length: 11 amino acids. V dropped 0 bases and J dropped 8 bases, with 4 bases sitting between them. CDR1 DFQATT and CDR2 SNEGSKA come from the germline V gene (reference sequence). The CDR3 DNA sequence: TGCAGTGCTAGAGATTTGGGGGAGCTGTTTTTT. Its translation: CSARDLGELFF.

This clonotype came up a few times. This chain uses TRBV5-1 with TRBJ2-7, with 11 bases lining up with TRBD2. CDR3 length: 15 amino acids. V shed 4 bases and J 4 bases; nucleotides not matched to a gene: 7. The V gene's germline CDR1 is SGHRS and CDR2 YFSETQ. CDR3 region: CASSPTSGTVYEQYF. The CDR3 DNA follows: TGCGCCAGCAGCCCGACTAGCGGGACTGTGTACGAGCAGTACTTC. The entire variable domain, with the rest obtained from reference TRBV5-1 and TRBJ2-7, is as follows: KAGVTQTPRYLIKTRGQQVTLSCSPISGHRSVSWYQQTPGQGLQFLFEYFSETQRNKGNFPGRFSGRQFSNSRSEMNVSTLELGDSALYLCASSPTSGTVYEQYFGPGTRLTVT.

This clonotype appeared a few times. This rearrangement joins TRBV20-1 to TRBJ2-5; 13 bases map to TRBD2. The V segment lost 0 bases and the J segment 5 bases; nucleotides outside the gene matches: 0. Germline-derived CDR1 and CDR2 are DFQATT and SNEGSKA (reference sequence). This CDR3 region has 14 residues. Here the CDR3 DNA reads TGCAGTGCTAGAGAACTAGCGGGAGGGGAGACCCAGTACTTC. As protein: CSARELAGGETQYF.

The V and J genes are TRBV20-1 and TRBJ2-1; 9 bases are a match to TRBD2. CDR3 length: 14 amino acids. Germline trimming cut 3 bases from V and 9 bases from J; bases unmatched to any gene: 9. Germline loops: CDR1 DFQATT, CDR2 SNEGSKA (reference sequence). This chain's CDR3 is CSASQIAGASEQFF. CDR3 bases: TGCAGTGCTAGCCAAATAGCGGGAGCATCTGAGCAGTTCTTC.

The V gene is TRBV20-1, the J gene TRBJ2-7, with D perhaps matching TRBD2 (5 bases). With 6 bases removed from V and 1 base from J, the gap between germline ends came to 25 bases. The CDR3 is made up of 17 amino acids. Germline V gene sequence: CDR1 DFQATT, CDR2 SNEGSKA (reference sequence). The CDR3, as DNA: TGCAGTGCAGACTCGAGTAGCGCCAGCCGGGGTTCCTACGAGCAGTACTTC. The encoded protein is CSADSSSASRGSYEQYF.

The chain recombines TRBV10-2 with TRBJ2-7, with D unclear. The CDR3 consists of 14 residues. The germline V gene has CDR1 WSHSY and CDR2 SAAADI. Trimming shortened V by 4 bases and J by 0 bases, and 10 bases separated the two germline ends. This CDR3 reads CASSVALGSYEQYV. In nucleotides, the CDR3 is TGCGCCAGCAGTGTGGCTTTAGGCTCCTACGAGCAGTACGTC.

This chain joins TRBV14 and TRBJ2-5; D perhaps matches TRBD1 (6 bases). CDR1 and CDR2 (germline): SGHDN, FVKESK. The CDR3 is 16 residues long. Trimming removed 3 bases at V and 2 bases at J, with 16 bases between. CDR3 in DNA: TGTGCCAGCAGCCATCGGCAGGGGATTTTACAAGAGACCCAGTACTTC. Translating gives CASSHRQGILQETQYF.

This clonotype came up many times. V usage is TRBV5-1 and J usage is TRBJ2-1; no clear D. The CDR3 has 13 residues. The germline V gene encodes CDR1 SGHRS and CDR2 YFSETQ. V dropped 1 base and J dropped 9 bases, with 11 bases sitting between them. The CDR3 DNA is TGCGCCAGCAGCTTGAGGTCGGGTAGTGAGCAGTTCTTC. This encodes CASSLRSGSEQFF.

The chain employs TRBV10-3 and TRBJ2-1, with D perhaps matching TRBD2 (6 bases). Germline V gene sequence: CDR1 ENHRY, CDR2 SYGVKD. Trimming took off 4 bases at V and 7 bases at J, with 8 bases between the two ends. The length of the CDR3 is 12 residues. The CDR3 sequence is CAISGAGNEQFF. CDR3 bases: TGTGCCATCAGTGGCGCGGGGAATGAGCAGTTCTTC.

The rearrangement joins TRBV10-2 to TRBJ2-7; D gene ambiguous. The CDR3 is 14 amino acids. V lost 6 bases to trimming and J lost 0 bases, with 12 bases between them. From germline, CDR1 is WSHSY and CDR2 SAAADI. The CDR3, as DNA: TGCGCCAGCAGAGAAGGGCAACTCTCCTACGAGCAGTACGTC. The encoded protein is CASREGQLSYEQYV.

The rearrangement links TRBV5-1 to TRBJ1-5; 8 bases line up with TRBD1. This CDR3 spans 15 amino acids. Germline V gives CDR1 SGHRS, CDR2 YFSETQ. The junction had 4 bases not matched to a gene; V was cut back by 3 bases and J by 2 bases. Here the CDR3 reads CASSSGQGRNQPQHF. The CDR3 DNA sequence: TGCGCCAGCAGCTCTGGACAGGGCCGCAATCAGCCCCAGCATTTT.

The gene calls are TRBV7-8 and TRBJ2-7, with TRBD2 identical over 9 bases. V was pared by 5 bases and J by 4 bases, with 9 bases of the junction left unmatched. CDR1 and CDR2 (germline): SGHVS, FQNEAQ. This CDR3 comprises 15 residues. The CDR3 protein is CASSTLAGIPYEQYV. CDR3 DNA: TGTGCCAGCAGCACGCTAGCGGGGATCCCTTACGAGCAGTACGTC.

CDR3 sequence (DNA): TGCAGCGTTGCTGGGGGAGGCAGGCTCAACACAGATACGCAGTATTTT. Its translation is CSVAGGGRLNTDTQYF. V gene TRBV29-1 combines with J gene TRBJ2-3; TRBD2 is a possible D gene (6 bases). This CDR3 has 16 amino acids. V lost 4 bases to trimming and J lost 2 bases, with 19 bases between them. Germline values: CDR1 SQVTM, CDR2 ANQGSEA.

This clonotype was recorded at least ten times. Written as DNA, the CDR3 is TGTGCCAGCGGGAGGTACAATGAGCAGTTCTTC. It translates to CASGRYNEQFF. The V call is TRBV6-2 or TRBV6-3, the J call TRBJ2-1; possibly TRBD2 for D (6 bases). The CDR3 has 11 amino acids. Germline CDR1 is MNHEY and CDR2 is SVGEGT. Trimming removed 8 bases from V and 4 bases from J, with 6 bases in between.

The genes are TRBV7-9 and TRBJ2-1, with TRBD1 matching 7 bases. The CDR3 has 14 amino acids. Germline CDR1 is SEHNR and CDR2 is FQNEAQ (reference sequence). With 7 bases clipped from V and 4 bases from J, the junction kept 7 bases outside the gene matches. The CDR3 region is CASIEGALYNEQFF. For the CDR3, the DNA is TGTGCCAGCATTGAGGGGGCGCTTTACAATGAGCAGTTCTTC.

The V and J genes are TRBV20-1 and TRBJ2-7; D is possibly TRBD2 (6 bases). The CDR3 is 14 amino acids. V shed 3 bases and J shed 6 bases, with 18 bases lying between them. Germline-derived CDR1 and CDR2 are DFQATT and SNEGSKA (reference sequence). CDR3 nucleotides: TGCAGTGCTAGCCCCCCAGCGGCCGGGGGCGAGCAGTACTTC. This encodes CSASPPAAGGEQYF.

The J gene is TRBJ2-2, the V gene TRBV4-1; 10 nucleotides match TRBD2. Trimming removed 0 bases from V and 0 bases from J; junction bases left unmatched: 1. CDR3 length equals 17 residues. Germline V CDR1 and CDR2: MGHRA, YSYEKL. The CDR3 loop reads CASSQELAGPNTGELFF. CDR3 sequence (DNA): TGCGCCAGCAGCCAAGAACTAGCGGGACCGAACACCGGGGAGCTGTTTTTT.

This rearrangement joins TRBV6-1 to TRBJ2-4; 7 bases are a match to TRBD2. Germline lookup yields CDR1 MNHNS and CDR2 SASEGT. This CDR3 is 15 amino acids long. After removal of 7 bases from V and 0 bases from J, the junction contained 6 bases not matched to a gene. CDR3 loop: CASMGGLLAKNIQYF. In DNA, the CDR3 is TGTGCCAGCATGGGAGGGTTACTAGCCAAAAACATTCAGTACTTC.